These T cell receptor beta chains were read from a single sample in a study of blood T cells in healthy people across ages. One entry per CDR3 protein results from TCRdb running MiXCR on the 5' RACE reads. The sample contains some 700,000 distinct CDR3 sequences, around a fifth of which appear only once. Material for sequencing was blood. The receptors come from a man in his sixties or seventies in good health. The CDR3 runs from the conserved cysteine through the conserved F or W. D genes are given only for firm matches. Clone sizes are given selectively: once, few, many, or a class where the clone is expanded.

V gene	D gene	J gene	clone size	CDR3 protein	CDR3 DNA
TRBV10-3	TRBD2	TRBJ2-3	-	CAISATSGGVATDTQYF	TGTGCCATCAGCGCGACTAGCGGGGGGGTAGCCACAGATACGCAGTATTTT
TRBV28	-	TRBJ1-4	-	CASRASNEKLFF	TGTGCCAGCAGGGCCAGTAATGAAAAACTGTTTTTT
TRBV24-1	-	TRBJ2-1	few	CATSDFRKREKQFF	TGTGCCACCAGTGATTTTAGGAAGAGGGAGAAGCAGTTCTTC
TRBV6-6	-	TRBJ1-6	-	CASSGQGINSPLHF	TGTGCCAGCAGTGGCCAGGGGATCAATTCACCCCTCCACTTT
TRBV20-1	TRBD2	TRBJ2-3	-	CSARDWEGNLGGTQYF	TGCAGTGCTAGAGATTGGGAAGGGAACCTCGGGGGGACGCAGTATTTT
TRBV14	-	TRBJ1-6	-	CASSQGQGVGNSPLHF	TGTGCCAGCAGCCAAGGTCAGGGAGTTGGGAATTCACCCCTCCACTTT
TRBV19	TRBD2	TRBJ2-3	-	CASSIGTSGKQYF	TGTGCCAGTAGTATAGGGACTAGCGGAAAGCAGTATTTT
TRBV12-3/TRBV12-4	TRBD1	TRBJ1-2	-	CARRQGNYGYTF	TGTGCCAGGAGACAGGGGAACTATGGCTACACCTTC
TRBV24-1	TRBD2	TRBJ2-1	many	CATSDRLAGSYNEQFF	TGTGCCACCAGTGATAGACTAGCGGGCTCCTACAATGAGCAGTTCTTC
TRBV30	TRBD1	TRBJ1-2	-	CAWTTGVPGYTF	TGTGCCTGGACCACAGGGGTTCCAGGCTACACCTTC
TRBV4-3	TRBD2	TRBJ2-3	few	CASSQLAGGWDTQYF	TGCGCCAGCAGCCAACTAGCGGGAGGTTGGGATACGCAGTATTTT
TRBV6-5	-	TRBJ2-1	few	CASTNGGNEQFF	TGTGCCAGCACCAACGGCGGTAATGAGCAGTTCTTC
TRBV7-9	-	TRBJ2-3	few	CASGGPPDTQYF	TGTGCCAGTGGCGGGCCCCCAGATACGCAGTATTTT
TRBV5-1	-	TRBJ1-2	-	CASSSSVNYGYTF	TGCGCCAGCAGCTCTTCAGTAAACTATGGCTACACCTTC
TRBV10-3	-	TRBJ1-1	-	CAISKEGNTEAFF	TGTGCCATCAGTAAGGAGGGAAACACTGAAGCTTTCTTT
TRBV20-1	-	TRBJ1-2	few	CSARGEGDGGGYTF	TGCAGTGCTAGAGGAGAGGGGGATGGGGGTGGCTACACCTTC
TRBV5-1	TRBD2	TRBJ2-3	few	CASSSGLAGFSTDTQYF	TGCGCCAGCAGCTCGGGACTAGCGGGCTTTAGCACAGATACGCAGTATTTT
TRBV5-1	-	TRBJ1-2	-	CASSLYGQGTNYGHTF	TGCGCCAGCAGCTTGTACGGGCAGGGCACTAACTATGGCCACACCTTC
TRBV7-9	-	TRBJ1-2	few	CASSLSDGFKGYTF	TGTGCCAGCAGCTTATCGGACGGATTTAAGGGCTACACCTTC
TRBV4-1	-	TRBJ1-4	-	CASSQDFRNEKLFF	TGCGCCAGCAGCCAAGATTTCCGTAATGAAAAACTGTTTTTT
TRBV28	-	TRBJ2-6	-	CASSGSGMFSGANVLTF	TGTGCCAGCAGTGGCTCGGGTATGTTTTCTGGGGCCAACGTCCTGACTTTC
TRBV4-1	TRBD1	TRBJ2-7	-	CASSQDGRTGGYEQYF	TGCGCCAGCAGCCAAGACGGCCGGACAGGGGGCTACGAGCAGTACTTC